The source of this T cell receptor (beta chain) is a study of blood T cell repertoires in COVID-19. Study information: Samples came from the United States, Italy and Spain, spanning acute and convalescent COVID-19. T cells, B-cell-depleted T cells, or PBMCs provided the cDNA or gDNA that served as material.

Authors' analysis steps: Cell counts per sample came from amplifying reference gene primers. Here immunoSEQ multiplex PCR was the method, and the copy in TCRdb shows in-frame clones only, minus some. The V and J calls and clone size are taken from that table; D and trimming were inferred from the DNA. The sample has some 270,000 clones, approximately 89% seen once; the top ten hold about 1.6%. The sequence derives from a woman in her sixties or seventies who had recovered from COVID-19. Sequences were obtained from peripheral blood.

The CDR3 nucleotides are TGTGCCAGCAGTTATGCGGTTTTGTACACTGAAGCTTTCTTT. It specifies CASSYAVLYTEAFF. The chain carries TRBV6-5 and TRBJ1-1; D not resolved. In germline, CDR1 is MNHEY, CDR2 SVGAGI. Trimming stripped 3 bases from V and 3 bases from J, with 11 bases between. The CDR3 sequence is 14 residues long.